This is a list of T cell receptor beta chains from one sample in a study of tumor-infiltrating lymphocytes in primary liver carcinoma. TCRdb used MiXCR to reprocess the multiplex PCR reads, holding one entry per CDR3 protein. Of approximately 330,000 distinct CDR3 sequences listed, 65% were seen once; the top ten hold roughly 6%. The sequenced sample was peripheral blood. The receptor set was obtained from a man aged 40-49 years with primary liver carcinoma and hepatitis B virus infection. Each CDR3 is given with its conserved first and last residue. The order of the fields is clone size, V gene, D gene, J gene, CDR3 protein, CDR3 DNA. D genes are given only for firm matches. Expanded clones get a size class; other rows say once, few or many, or leave the size out.

clone size: many
V gene: TRBV4-2
D gene: .
J gene: TRBJ2-1
CDR3 protein: CASSQGASRDNEQFF
CDR3 DNA: TGTGCCAGCAGCCAAGGGGCTAGCCGAGACAATGAGCAGTTCTTC

clone size: .
V gene: TRBV12-3/TRBV12-4
D gene: .
J gene: TRBJ2-6
CDR3 protein: CVSSTRGSGANVLTF
CDR3 DNA: TGTGTCAGCAGTACCCGAGGCTCTGGGGCCAACGTCCTGACTTTC

clone size: many
V gene: TRBV6-1
D gene: TRBD2
J gene: TRBJ2-7
CDR3 protein: CASSELGGIGWTSPHEQYF
CDR3 DNA: TGTGCCAGCAGTGAATTAGGTGGTATTGGCTGGACTAGTCCCCACGAGCAGTACTTC

clone size: many
V gene: TRBV10-3
D gene: TRBD1
J gene: TRBJ2-2
CDR3 protein: CAVDQGAANTGELFF
CDR3 DNA: TGTGCCGTTGACCAGGGGGCAGCGAACACCGGGGAGCTGTTTTTT

clone size: .
V gene: TRBV7-2
D gene: .
J gene: TRBJ2-5
CDR3 protein: CASSFLGQVTETQYF
CDR3 DNA: TGTGCCAGCAGCTTTCTGGGGCAGGTGACGGAGACCCAGTACTTC

clone size: .
V gene: TRBV6-1
D gene: TRBD1
J gene: TRBJ1-2
CDR3 protein: CVSGMTGQGLYGYTF
CDR3 DNA: TGTGTCAGCGGTATGACAGGACAGGGGCTCTATGGCTACACCTTC

clone size: many
V gene: TRBV5-4
D gene: .
J gene: TRBJ2-1
CDR3 protein: CASSLGPYNFEQFF
CDR3 DNA: TGTGCCAGCAGCCTCGGACCATACAACTTTGAGCAGTTCTTC

clone size: .
V gene: TRBV6-5
D gene: TRBD1
J gene: TRBJ1-2
CDR3 protein: CASSGQANYGYTF
CDR3 DNA: TGTGCCAGCAGTGGACAGGCAAACTATGGCTACACCTTC

clone size: many
V gene: TRBV29-1
D gene: .
J gene: TRBJ2-3
CDR3 protein: CSVDSSATDTQYF
CDR3 DNA: TGCAGCGTTGACTCTAGTGCGACAGATACGCAGTATTTT

clone size: .
V gene: TRBV5-6
D gene: .
J gene: TRBJ2-1
CDR3 protein: CASSRTWFDEQFF
CDR3 DNA: TGTGCCAGCAGCCGGACATGGTTCGATGAGCAGTTCTTC

clone size: .
V gene: TRBV6-2/TRBV6-3
D gene: .
J gene: TRBJ2-2
CDR3 protein: CASSDQGTEELFF
CDR3 DNA: TGTGCCAGCAGCGACCAGGGCACCGAGGAGCTGTTTTTT

clone size: many
V gene: TRBV6-1
D gene: .
J gene: TRBJ2-5
CDR3 protein: CASSEWAWGRIAGTQYF
CDR3 DNA: TGTGCCAGCAGTGAGTGGGCTTGGGGACGCATAGCAGGGACCCAGTACTTC

clone size: many
V gene: TRBV6-6
D gene: .
J gene: TRBJ2-7
CDR3 protein: CASSRQGSYEQYF
CDR3 DNA: TGTGCCAGCAGCCGCCAGGGAAGCTACGAGCAGTACTTC

clone size: .
V gene: TRBV11-2
D gene: TRBD2
J gene: TRBJ2-1
CDR3 protein: CASSFLGAGASYNEQFF
CDR3 DNA: TGTGCCAGCAGCTTCCTGGGAGCGGGGGCCTCCTACAATGAGCAGTTCTTC

clone size: many
V gene: TRBV12-3/TRBV12-4
D gene: TRBD2
J gene: TRBJ2-7
CDR3 protein: CASSLSGRALYEQYF
CDR3 DNA: TGTGCCAGCAGCCTCAGCGGGAGGGCCTTATACGAGCAGTACTTC

clone size: .
V gene: TRBV12-3/TRBV12-4
D gene: .
J gene: TRBJ1-5
CDR3 protein: CASSIRSGSYSNQPQHF
CDR3 DNA: TGTGCCAGCAGTATACGTTCGGGCAGCTATAGCAATCAGCCCCAGCATTTT

clone size: .
V gene: TRBV6-5
D gene: TRBD1
J gene: TRBJ1-2
CDR3 protein: CASSYSGQGARGYTF
CDR3 DNA: TGTGCCAGCAGTTACTCTGGACAGGGGGCCCGGGGCTACACCTTC

clone size: many
V gene: TRBV10-3
D gene: TRBD2
J gene: TRBJ2-7
CDR3 protein: CAILAGGEQYF
CDR3 DNA: TGTGCCATTTTAGCGGGAGGCGAGCAGTACTTC

clone size: .
V gene: TRBV14
D gene: TRBD2
J gene: TRBJ2-1
CDR3 protein: CASRPPGTSGNNEQFF
CDR3 DNA: TGTGCCAGCCGCCCCCCAGGGACTAGCGGGAACAATGAGCAGTTCTTC

clone size: .
V gene: TRBV10-1
D gene: .
J gene: TRBJ2-7
CDR3 protein: CASSDGAGLYEQYF
CDR3 DNA: TGCGCCAGCAGTGACGGCGCGGGACTGTACGAGCAGTACTTC

clone size: .
V gene: TRBV30
D gene: .
J gene: TRBJ1-2
CDR3 protein: CVWSVGSSSHGYTF
CDR3 DNA: TGTGTCTGGAGTGTGGGCTCCTCGTCGCATGGCTACACCTTC